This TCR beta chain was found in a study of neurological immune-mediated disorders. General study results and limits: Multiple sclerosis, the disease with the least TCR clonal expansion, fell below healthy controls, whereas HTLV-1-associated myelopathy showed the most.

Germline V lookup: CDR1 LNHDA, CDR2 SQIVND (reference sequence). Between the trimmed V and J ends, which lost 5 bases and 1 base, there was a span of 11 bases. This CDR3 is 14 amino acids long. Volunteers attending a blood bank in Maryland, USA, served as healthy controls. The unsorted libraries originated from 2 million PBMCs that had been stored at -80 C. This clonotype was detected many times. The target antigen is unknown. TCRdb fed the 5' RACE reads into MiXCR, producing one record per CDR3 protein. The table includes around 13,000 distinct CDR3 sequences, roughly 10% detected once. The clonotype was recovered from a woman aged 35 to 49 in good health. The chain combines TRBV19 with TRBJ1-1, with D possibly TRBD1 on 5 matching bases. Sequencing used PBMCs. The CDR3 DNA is TGTGCCAGTAGTGCATGGGGCGGGAACACTGAAGCTTTCTTT. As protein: CASSAWGGNTEAFF.